This T cell receptor beta chain was recorded in a study of regulatory T cells in long-lasting Graves disease. Study observations and caveats: Under persistent disease, TRBV28, TRBJ1-2 and TRBJ2-5 were used preferentially.

A few counts support this clonotype. Its specificity is not known. The time point denotes: newly diagnosed GD, antithyroid drugs for less than 3 months. PBMC-derived RNA was used for the TCR library. The TCR beta library used iRepertoire HTBI primers with Arm-PCR amplification of CDR3. TCRdb ran MiXCR on the multiplex PCR reads and lists one entry per CDR3 protein. In the table there are 390,000 or so distinct CDR3 sequences, 12% of which are singletons. V dropped 3 bases and J dropped 7; count of bases not matched to a gene: 11. The CDR3 covers 16 residues. Looked up from germline, CDR1 is SEHNR and CDR2 is FQNEAQ (reference sequence). These same records also appear under a second study, on T cells in Graves' hyperthyroidism and ophthalmopathy.

The TCR originated in a young woman with Graves disease. Sequencing used peripheral blood mononuclear cells (PBMCs), obtained at new diagnosis, from a patient treated with antithyroid drugs. The chain combines TRBV7-9 with TRBJ2-1; TRBD1 aligns across 8 bases. Here the CDR3 DNA reads TGTGCCAGCAGCTTCTGGACCCGGGACAGGTTTAATGAGCAGTTCTTC. Amino acid sequence: CASSFWTRDRFNEQFF.